This TCR beta chain derives from a study of T cell repertoires in cytomegalovirus infection. TCRdb re-derived calls from the reads in MiXCR, one entry per CDR3 protein. The data show around 530,000 distinct CDR3 sequences, with about 15% seen just once and roughly a quarter held by the top ten. CDR3 length equals 15 residues. V was trimmed by 8 bases and J by 2 bases, leaving 18 bases between them. The germline gives CDR1 ENHRY, CDR2 SYGVKD. The receptor's source is a human donor in good health (CMV status not recorded). Some clones in this sample may be carry-over from other donors' samples. The V gene is TRBV10-3, the J gene TRBJ1-1; TRBD1 is a possible D gene (5 bases). The sequenced sample was CD8+ T cells from PBMCs. The CDR3 protein is CAIAETGTANTEAFF. In nucleotides, the CDR3 is TGTGCCATCGCCGAAACCGGGACGGCTAACACTGAAGCTTTCTTT.